The 23 T cell receptor beta chains listed next were all sequenced from one sample in a study of blood T cell repertoires in COVID-19. Using immunoSEQ multiplex PCR, the repertoire was profiled, and TCRdb retains in-frame clones only, with some absent. This table has about 50,000 clones, more than 75% appearing once. Input material: peripheral blood. These receptors came from a woman aged 55-70 years with acute or convalescent COVID-19.

The chain has TRBV27 and TRBJ2-5; 8 bases are a match to TRBD1. Germline values: CDR1 MNHEY, CDR2 SMNVEV (reference sequence). The CDR3 length is 14 residues. V dropped 6 bases and J dropped 5; count of bases not matched to a gene: 8. CDR3 protein: CASSIGTGRETQYF. The CDR3 DNA follows: TGTGCCAGCAGCATCGGGACAGGCAGGGAGACCCAGTACTTC.

The gene calls are TRBV4-2 and TRBJ1-1, with D possibly matching TRBD1 (5 bases). Germline V gene data show CDR1 as LGHNA and CDR2 as YNFKEQ. The CDR3 totals 14 residues. Trimming removed 0 bases from V and 8 bases from J, with 13 bases in between. This CDR3 is CASSQDRARAEAFF. CDR3 sequence (DNA): TGTGCCAGCAGCCAAGACAGGGCCCGAGCGGAAGCTTTCTTT.

This clone was seen a handful of times. The chain recombines TRBV4-2 with TRBJ2-3, with no clear D. V dropped 5 bases and J dropped 1 base, with 7 bases sitting between them. The CDR3 consists of 13 residues. Germline loops: CDR1 LGHNA, CDR2 YNFKEQ. The CDR3 DNA reads as TGTGCCAGCAGCTTTATTCGCACAGATACGCAGTATTTT. Translated, it gives CASSFIRTDTQYF.

In its sample, this clone was seen a few times. The chain carries TRBV6-5 and TRBJ2-1; TRBD1 aligns across 7 bases. The CDR3 totals 15 residues. Germline values: CDR1 MNHEY, CDR2 SVGAGI. The V segment lost 7 bases and the J segment 0 bases; nucleotides outside the gene matches: 6. CDR3 nucleotide sequence: TGTGCCAGCATTACCCGGGACAGCTCCTACAATGAGCAGTTCTTC. Its protein is CASITRDSSYNEQFF.

This chain uses TRBV18 with TRBJ1-4; D unclear. CDR1 and CDR2 from the germline V gene are KGHSH and LQKENI. V was trimmed by 0 bases and J by 12 bases, leaving 11 bases between them. The CDR3 covers 13 residues. The chain's CDR3 is CASSPPGVLELFF. DNA for the CDR3: TGTGCCAGCTCACCACCGGGAGTGTTGGAACTGTTTTTT.

The genes are TRBV14 and TRBJ1-1; no firm D call. The CDR3 runs 14 residues. Trimming pared 1 base from V and 0 bases from J, leaving 6 bases between. Germline CDR1 and CDR2: SGHDN and FVKESK. CDR3 DNA: TGTGCCAGCAGCCAAGCGGGGATGAACACTGAAGCTTTCTTT. Its translation is CASSQAGMNTEAFF.

The chain links TRBV5-1 to TRBJ1-4, with TRBD1 as a possible D gene (6 bases). The CDR3 is 16 residues long. The germline V and J ends were trimmed by 2 bases and 0 bases, with 11 bases remaining between them. CDR1 is SGHRS and CDR2 is YFSETQ in the germline V gene. CDR3: CASSFGGPATNEKLFF. The CDR3, as DNA: TGCGCCAGCAGCTTCGGGGGGCCGGCAACTAATGAAAAACTGTTTTTT. The full variable domain, completed using reference TRBV5-1 and TRBJ1-4, is KAGVTQTPRYLIKTRGQQVTLSCSPISGHRSVSWYQQTPGQGLQFLFEYFSETQRNKGNFPGRFSGRQFSNSRSEMNVSTLELGDSALYLCASSFGGPATNEKLFFGSGTQLSVL.

The chain is built from TRBV30 and TRBJ1-3; D unresolved. The CDR3 consists of 13 residues. The germline V gene encodes CDR1 GTSNPN and CDR2 SVGIG (reference sequence). Trimming cost V 5 bases and J 2 bases, with 10 bases left between them. As DNA, the CDR3 is TGTGCCTGGCCGGTTAAAACTGGAAACACCATATATTTT. Encoded protein: CAWPVKTGNTIYF.

V is TRBV20-1 and J is TRBJ2-7, with TRBD2 matching over 8 bases. This CDR3 region has 15 residues. J lost 5 bases, V lost 6 bases, and 15 bases had no gene match. Germline V gives CDR1 DFQATT, CDR2 SNEGSKA (reference sequence). The CDR3 nucleotides read TGCAGTGCCAGTAGCGTGAAAGCGGGGGTTCACGAGCAGTACTTC. Translated, it gives CSASSVKAGVHEQYF.

About this clone itself: Additional DNA sequences in this sample encode the identical CDR3. The chain has TRBV19 and TRBJ1-2; D remains ambiguous. Trimming shortened V by 6 bases and J by 2 bases, and 7 bases separated the two germline ends. CDR1 and CDR2 (germline): LNHDA, SQIVND (reference sequence). The CDR3 runs to 12 residues. The chain's CDR3 is CASSLTNYGYTF. The DNA for the CDR3 is TGTGCCAGTAGCCTAACGAACTATGGCTACACCTTC.

The genes are TRBV6-5 and TRBJ1-2; 7 bases are a match to TRBD1. CDR3 length: 14 amino acids. From germline, CDR1 is MNHEY and CDR2 SVGAGI. With 3 bases clipped from V and 4 bases from J, the junction kept 5 bases outside the gene matches. CDR3 DNA sequence: TGTGCCAGCAGTTATGGCGACAGGGCCTATGGCTACACCTTC. Protein product: CASSYGDRAYGYTF.

This sequence joins TRBV19 and TRBJ1-5; perhaps TRBD1 as D (6 bases). Germline values: CDR1 LNHDA, CDR2 SQIVND (reference sequence). Trimming stripped 5 bases from V and 0 bases from J, with 20 bases between. The CDR3 totals 18 residues. The CDR3 DNA is TGTGCCAGTAGTCAACCCATCCGTCGGACAGCTAGCAATCAGCCCCAGCATTTT. It is translated as CASSQPIRRTASNQPQHF.

This clone has a handful of counts. This chain connects TRBV10-1 to TRBJ1-1; tentative D call: TRBD1 (6 bases). V was trimmed by 4 bases and J by 3 bases, leaving 9 bases between them. This CDR3 has 13 residues. Germline CDR1 is WNHNN and CDR2 is SYGVQD (reference sequence). In nucleotides, the CDR3 is TGCGCCAGCAGTGTTAGGACAGACACTGAAGCTTTCTTT. It encodes CASSVRTDTEAFF.

The sample holds one count of this clone. The V gene is TRBV9, the J gene TRBJ1-1, with TRBD1 as a possible D gene (5 bases). Germline V CDR1 and CDR2: SGDLS, YYNGEE. There are 15 residues in the CDR3. The V end was cut by 3 bases, the J end by 0 bases, with 12 bases between. The CDR3 DNA reads TGTGCCAGCAGCGCACGACAGAGAATGAACACTGAAGCTTTCTTT. It is translated as CASSARQRMNTEAFF.

The J gene is TRBJ2-3, the V gene TRBV28; 9 bases map to TRBD1. Trimming removed 5 bases from V and 7 bases from J; junction bases left unmatched: 10. The CDR3 length is 15 residues. Germline-derived CDR1 and CDR2 are MDHEN and SYDVKM. The CDR3 DNA reads TGTGCCAGCAGTAGATCTCTCGGGACAGGGCATACGCAGTATTTT. This encodes CASSRSLGTGHTQYF.

This clone appeared once. The V and J genes are TRBV5-4 and TRBJ2-1, with 15 bases that match TRBD2. Germline V CDR1 and CDR2: SGHNT, YYREEE (reference sequence). The CDR3 length is 15 residues. V dropped 4 bases and J dropped 12; count of bases not matched to a gene: 8. The DNA for the CDR3 is TGTGCCAGCAGCGAGGGGACTAGCGGGGGGTACGGGCAGTTCTTC. Amino acid sequence: CASSEGTSGGYGQFF.

CDR3 bases: TGTGCCAGCGCTGCTGGGGGGATCTACAATGAGCAGTTCTTC. It translates to CASAAGGIYNEQFF. V and J are TRBV11-3 and TRBJ2-1; D possibly corresponds to TRBD2 (6 bases). The germline V and J ends were trimmed by 8 bases and 3 bases, with 14 bases remaining between them. CDR1 SGHNT and CDR2 YENEEA come from the germline V gene. This CDR3 spans 14 amino acids.

This clone was counted a few times. The genes are TRBV19 and TRBJ1-6, with TRBD1 identical over 7 bases. V was clipped by 5 bases and J by 8 bases; unmatched bases: 9. This CDR3 is built from 15 residues. Germline assignment: CDR1 LNHDA and CDR2 SQIVND (reference sequence). The CDR3 is CASSPDRSRDSPLHF. The CDR3 nucleotides are TGTGCCAGTAGTCCGGACAGGTCAAGGGATTCACCCCTCCACTTT.

CDR3 in DNA: TGCAGCGTTGAAGATCTGAGCAGGGGTAGCTTCTATGGCTACACCTTC. This gives the protein CSVEDLSRGSFYGYTF. The V call is TRBV29-1, the J call TRBJ1-2, with a weak D call TRBD1 (6 bases). Per germline, CDR1 SQVTM and CDR2 ANQGSEA. This CDR3 region has 16 residues. The V and J ends lost 0 bases and 4 bases respectively, with 18 bases between them.

CDR3 nucleotides: TGTGCCAGCAGCCGGACTAGCGGGAGCCCGAATACGCAGTATTTT. This gives the protein CASSRTSGSPNTQYF. The chain couples TRBV7-3 to TRBJ2-3, with 13 bases that match TRBD2. Looked up from germline, CDR1 is SGHTA and CDR2 is FQGTGA. Germline trimming cut 5 bases from V and 7 bases from J; bases unmatched to any gene: 6. This CDR3 has 15 residues.

In DNA form, the CDR3 reads TGTGCCAGCAGCTTGAATTTTGTGCTTACTAATGGCTACACCTTC. Translated: CASSLNFVLTNGYTF. V gene TRBV5-4 combines with J gene TRBJ1-2; D remains ambiguous. This CDR3 has 15 residues. The germline V and J ends were trimmed by 1 base and 6 bases, with 16 bases remaining between them. CDR1 and CDR2 (germline): SGHNT, YYREEE (reference sequence).

This rearrangement joins TRBV18 to TRBJ1-1; 9 bases are a match to TRBD1. Losses at the gene ends were 1 base for V and 4 bases for J; bases not matched to a gene: 7. There are 16 residues in the CDR3. Looked up from germline, CDR1 is KGHSH and CDR2 is LQKENI. The CDR3 sequence is CASSPLAGTGSTEAFF. CDR3 in DNA: TGTGCCAGCTCACCACTAGCCGGGACAGGGAGCACTGAAGCTTTCTTT.

The V and J genes are TRBV13 and TRBJ2-1, with 8 bases identical to TRBD1. Looked up from germline, CDR1 is PRHDT and CDR2 is FYEKMQ (reference sequence). V lost 5 bases, J lost 0 bases, and 6 bases stayed unmatched. The CDR3 sequence is 16 residues long. CDR3 region: CASSPRTGPSYNEQFF. CDR3 DNA: TGTGCCAGCAGCCCCCGGACAGGGCCCTCCTACAATGAGCAGTTCTTC.